Below are 19 T cell receptor beta chains sequenced from a single sample in a study of blood T cells in healthy people across ages. Combining a sample-barcoded 5' primer with a J-beta primer mix, a second PCR ran for roughly 7 to 12 cycles. TCRdb re-called the 5' RACE reads through MiXCR, storing one row per CDR3 protein. The sample carries fewer than 950,000 distinct CDR3 sequences, less than 70% recorded once. Sequenced: blood. These receptors came from a man aged 80 or over in good health.

This clonotype has at least ten counts. V usage is TRBV7-3 and J usage is TRBJ2-3, with D perhaps being TRBD1 or TRBD2 (5 bases each). This CDR3 has 14 residues. From germline, CDR1 is SGHTA and CDR2 FQGTGA. The V and J ends lost 5 bases and 8 bases respectively, with 17 bases between them. CDR3 in amino acids: CASSTGTPPGTQYF. DNA for the CDR3: TGTGCCAGCAGCACTGGGACGCCTCCGGGTACGCAGTATTTT.

The chain uses TRBV3-1 and TRBJ2-3, with TRBD2 as a possible D gene (5 bases). The germline CDR1 and CDR2 sequences are LGHDT and YNNKEL (reference sequence). This CDR3 comprises 13 residues. Deletions cut 3 bases from V and 6 bases from J, with 10 bases between. The CDR3 coding sequence is TGTGCCAGCAGCCATTCCCCGGGGGATACGCAGTATTTT. It specifies CASSHSPGDTQYF.

V and J are TRBV6-1 and TRBJ2-1; 9 bases agree with TRBD2. The CDR3 runs 16 residues. With 2 bases clipped from V and 10 bases from J, the junction kept 12 bases outside the gene matches. The germline V gene has CDR1 MNHNS and CDR2 SASEGT. The CDR3 sequence: CASSEWGSGSPSEQFF. For the CDR3, the DNA is TGTGCCAGCAGTGAATGGGGTAGCGGGAGCCCATCCGAGCAGTTCTTC.

The rearrangement joins TRBV6-1 to TRBJ1-2; a weak D match, TRBD1 (6 bases). The CDR3 is made up of 16 amino acids. Trimming took 2 bases from V and 8 from J, leaving 21 bases between them. Germline-derived CDR1 and CDR2 are MNHNS and SASEGT. This CDR3 is CASSESTDRRLRGYTF. The DNA for the CDR3 is TGTGCCAGCAGTGAATCGACTGACAGGCGTCTTCGAGGCTACACCTTC.

V and J are TRBV2 and TRBJ2-2; TRBD2 might be the D (6 bases). V lost 8 bases and J lost 4, with 14 bases in between. Germline values: CDR1 SNHLY, CDR2 FYNNEI. The CDR3 sequence is 14 residues long. CDR3 sequence: CASVGEEGTGELFF. The CDR3 DNA is TGTGCCAGCGTGGGGGAGGAGGGCACCGGGGAGCTGTTTTTT.

This chain joins TRBV7-3 and TRBJ2-5; D gene ambiguous. The CDR3 contains 14 residues. Germline values: CDR1 SGHTA, CDR2 FQGTGA. V shed 0 bases and J shed 11 bases, with 16 bases lying between them. The CDR3, as DNA: TGTGCCAGCAGCTTAACCAGCATCTCGCCGGAGCAGTACTTC. Its translation is CASSLTSISPEQYF.

The chain employs TRBV20-1 and TRBJ2-3, with TRBD2 as a possible D gene (7 bases). Trimming cost V 0 bases and J 10 bases, with 20 bases left between them. This CDR3 spans 15 amino acids. The V gene's germline CDR1 is DFQATT and CDR2 SNEGSKA (reference sequence). CDR3: CSAREVRGALISQYF. CDR3 nucleotide sequence: TGCAGTGCTAGAGAGGTCCGGGGGGCCCTTATTTCGCAGTATTTT.

This chain connects TRBV7-2 to TRBJ2-5; 7 nucleotides align to TRBD2. The V and J ends lost 5 bases and 9 bases, in that order; junction bases with no gene match: 12. The germline V gene encodes CDR1 SGHTA and CDR2 FQGNSA. The CDR3 extends over 14 amino acids. The chain's CDR3 is CASSPRGLVVAQYF. The DNA of the CDR3 is TGTGCCAGCAGCCCCCGAGGACTAGTTGTGGCCCAGTACTTC.

The gene calls are TRBV4-2 and TRBJ2-2; the D is unclear. The CDR3 loop spans 16 amino acids. The V gene's germline CDR1 is LGHNA and CDR2 YNFKEQ. V lost 3 bases to trimming and J lost 4 bases, with 15 bases between them. The CDR3 here is CASSQDPRTITGELFF. CDR3 in DNA: TGTGCCAGCAGCCAGGACCCAAGGACGATCACCGGGGAGCTGTTTTTT.

The rearrangement links TRBV18 to TRBJ1-5, with D uncertain. Germline loops: CDR1 KGHSH, CDR2 LQKENI. The CDR3 length is 13 residues. Trimming removed 2 bases from V and 6 bases from J, with 8 bases in between. The CDR3 region has the DNA TGTGCCAGCTCACCAGATTCCTCTCAGCCCCAGCATTTT. Protein sequence: CASSPDSSQPQHF. Based on the CDR3 plus reference TRBV18 and TRBJ1-5, the full variable domain is NAGVMQNPRHLVRRRGQEARLRCSPMKGHSHVYWYRQLPEEGLKFMVYLQKENIIDESGMPKERFSAEFPKEGPSILRIQQVVRGDSAAYFCASSPDSSQPQHFGDGTRLSIL.

The chain has TRBV24-1 and TRBJ2-3, with 10 bases identical to TRBD2. CDR1 and CDR2 from the germline V gene are KGHDR and SFDVKD. This CDR3 is 16 amino acids long. The ends lost 2 bases at V and 14 bases at J; junction bases unmatched: 15. CDR3 nucleotides: TGTGCCACCAGTGATTCTAGCGGGAGCGGGGCCAGATACGCGTATTTT. Its translation is CATSDSSGSGARYAYF.

This chain joins TRBV4-2 and TRBJ2-1, with 7 bases that match TRBD2. With 4 bases clipped from V and 7 bases from J, the junction kept 10 bases outside the gene matches. Germline loops: CDR1 LGHNA, CDR2 YNFKEQ. The CDR3 is 15 residues long. The CDR3 nucleotides are TGTGCCAGCAGCCCACGAGGCGGGAGAAGGAATGAGCAGTTCTTC. This translates into CASSPRGGRRNEQFF.

The chain employs TRBV6-2 or TRBV6-3 and TRBJ2-7, with 7 bases fitting TRBD2. V lost 5 bases and J lost 4; bases outside the gene matches: 8. The germline gives CDR1 MNHEY, CDR2 SVGEGT. The CDR3 totals 14 residues. CDR3 bases: TGTGCCAGCAGTGACCAGTCGGGGGGATACGAGCAGTACTTC. This encodes CASSDQSGGYEQYF.

The V gene is TRBV12-3 or TRBV12-4, the J gene TRBJ1-2; 8 bases agree with TRBD1. V shed 2 bases, J shed 3 bases, and the junction held 8 bases outside the gene matches. CDR3 length: 16 residues. In nucleotides, the CDR3 is TGTGCCAGCAGTTTATCCGTTACAGGGGGATACTATGGCTACACCTTC. It codes for CASSLSVTGGYYGYTF.

The chain links TRBV5-1 to TRBJ2-6, with no clear D. This CDR3 spans 16 amino acids. V lost 6 bases and J lost 0, with 13 bases in between. Germline V CDR1 and CDR2: SGHRS, YFSETQ. CDR3 region: CASITSPRSGANVLTF. The CDR3 region has the DNA TGCGCCAGCATTACTTCACCCCGCTCTGGGGCCAACGTCCTGACTTTC.

This clonotype was counted only a few times. The CDR3 nucleotides read TGCAGCGTTGTACCGTCCAACCAGCAGTACTTC. This encodes CSVVPSNQQYF. V usage is TRBV29-1 and J usage is TRBJ2-7; D call uncertain. Germline V gene sequence: CDR1 SQVTM, CDR2 ANQGSEA. V was clipped by 4 bases and J by 8 bases, with 12 bases between them. The CDR3 is made up of 11 amino acids.

V gene TRBV7-2 combines with J gene TRBJ1-6; no definite D call. This CDR3 region has 15 residues. Germline-derived CDR1 and CDR2 are SGHTA and FQGNSA. V lost 5 bases and J lost 8, with 16 bases in between. The CDR3: CASSPPGPKDSPLHF. The CDR3 DNA reads TGTGCCAGCAGCCCGCCGGGTCCTAAAGATTCACCCCTCCACTTT. The whole variable domain, filled in from reference TRBV7-2 and TRBJ1-6, reads GAGVSQSPSNKVTEKGKDVELRCDPISGHTALYWYRQSLGQGLEFLIYFQGNSAPDKSGLPSDRFSAERTGGSVSTLTIQRTQQEDSAVYLCASSPPGPKDSPLHFGNGTRLTVT.

This clonotype was seen many times. This chain joins TRBV9 and TRBJ2-7; 13 nucleotides align to TRBD2. The CDR3 runs to 15 residues. V dropped 4 bases and J dropped 3; count of bases not matched to a gene: 4. Germline lookup yields CDR1 SGDLS and CDR2 YYNGEE. CDR3 in DNA: TGTGCCAGCAGCCCTCGGACTAGCGGGAGCTACGAGCAGTACTTC. Translating gives CASSPRTSGSYEQYF. Full variable domain (outside the CDR3, taken from reference TRBV9 and TRBJ2-7): DSGVTQTPKHLITATGQRVTLRCSPRSGDLSVYWYQQSLDQGLQFLIQYYNGEERAKGNILERFSAQQFPDLHSELNLSSLELGDSALYFCASSPRTSGSYEQYFGPGTRLTVT.

This clonotype was seen a few times. This chain uses TRBV5-1 with TRBJ2-5, with D uncertain. This CDR3 contains 16 residues. Germline V gene lookup returns CDR1 SGHRS and CDR2 YFSETQ. V lost 0 bases and J lost 1, with 13 bases in between. The CDR3 DNA reads TGCGCCAGCAGCTTGGCCGGGCGGAAGTCCCAAGAGACCCAGTACTTC. Protein: CASSLAGRKSQETQYF.